This passage covers 13 T cell receptor beta chains from one sample sequenced in a study of T-cell reconstitution after alpha-beta-depleted transplantation in children. A TCRbeta library incorporating unique molecular identifiers was prepared. One entry per CDR3 protein results from TCRdb running MiXCR on the PCR reads. The sample includes about 19,000 distinct CDR3 sequences, over 10% of them seen just once. Sequenced material: PBMCs, mostly from graft donor cells, taken 60 days after TCRalphabeta/CD19-depleted stem cell transplant. The receptors were sampled from a female patient aged 2 to 10 who had a stem cell transplant for congenital amegakaryocytic thrombocytopenia, so the T cells may come from the graft donor.

This clonotype has at least ten counts. The chain uses TRBV9 and TRBJ2-4; TRBD1 might be the D (6 bases). Trimming shortened V by 2 bases and J by 11 bases, and 20 bases separated the two germline ends. The germline gives CDR1 SGDLS, CDR2 YYNGEE. This CDR3 comprises 15 residues. The CDR3 DNA sequence: TGTGCCAGCAGCGTTGGTCTTGGGGACATCTTCTTTCAGTACTTC. Residues: CASSVGLGDIFFQYF. The full variable domain, its missing parts supplied by reference TRBV9 and TRBJ2-4, is DSGVTQTPKHLITATGQRVTLRCSPRSGDLSVYWYQQSLDQGLQFLIQYYNGEERAKGNILERFSAQQFPDLHSELNLSSLELGDSALYFCASSVGLGDIFFQYFGAGTRLSVL.

This clonotype was found many times. This rearrangement joins TRBV5-1 to TRBJ2-7, with D possibly being TRBD2 (5 bases). This CDR3 is 14 amino acids long. Per germline, CDR1 SGHRS and CDR2 YFSETQ. Trimming removed 2 bases at V and 3 bases at J, with 12 bases between. DNA of the CDR3: TGCGCCAGCAGCTTACGGGAAAACTTCTACGAGCAGTACTTC. Its translation: CASSLRENFYEQYF. The full variable domain, with the rest looked up from reference TRBV5-1 and TRBJ2-7, is KAGVTQTPRYLIKTRGQQVTLSCSPISGHRSVSWYQQTPGQGLQFLFEYFSETQRNKGNFPGRFSGRQFSNSRSEMNVSTLELGDSALYLCASSLRENFYEQYFGPGTRLTVT.

This clonotype was counted ten times or more. V gene TRBV5-1 combines with J gene TRBJ2-1; no clear D. The V end lost 1 base, the J end lost 0 bases, and 8 bases lay between the germline ends. The germline V gene has CDR1 SGHRS and CDR2 YFSETQ. The CDR3 is 15 amino acids. The CDR3 DNA sequence: TGCGCCAGCAGCTTGCTCGCTAGCTCCTACAATGAGCAGTTCTTC. Translating gives CASSLLASSYNEQFF.

This clonotype was seen many times. The chain employs TRBV10-2 and TRBJ1-6, with D possibly being TRBD1 (5 bases). The CDR3 extends over 17 amino acids. Trimming cost V 2 bases and J 9 bases, with 20 bases left between them. The germline CDR1 and CDR2 sequences are WSHSY and SAAADI. As DNA, the CDR3 is TGCGCCAGCAGTGAGGTGGCGCGGGCAGGTGGGGGTTCACCCCTCCACTTT. This translates into CASSEVARAGGGSPLHF.

This clonotype was found many times. This chain joins TRBV20-1 and TRBJ2-2; 10 bases are a match to TRBD1. The V segment lost 6 bases and the J segment 10 bases; nucleotides outside the gene matches: 8. CDR1 and CDR2 (germline): DFQATT, SNEGSKA (reference sequence). The CDR3 length is 13 residues. The CDR3: CSARTGGEVELFF. CDR3 in DNA: TGCAGTGCGAGGACAGGGGGTGAGGTGGAGCTGTTTTTT.

Within the sample, this clonotype is medium-sized. The chain combines TRBV6-5 with TRBJ1-1; 7 nucleotides match TRBD1. Losses at the gene ends were 4 bases for V and 0 bases for J; bases not matched to a gene: 2. Per the germline V gene, CDR1 is MNHEY and CDR2 is SVGAGI. The length of the CDR3 is 14 residues. The DNA of the CDR3 is TGTGCCAGCAGTTGGGACAGCATGAACACTGAAGCTTTCTTT. It codes for CASSWDSMNTEAFF.

This clonotype was recorded at least ten times. V gene TRBV7-3 combines with J gene TRBJ2-2, with 8 bases fitting TRBD1. Germline trimming cut 5 bases from V and 6 bases from J; bases unmatched to any gene: 8. The CDR3 consists of 15 residues. Per germline, CDR1 SGHTA and CDR2 FQGTGA. The CDR3 sequence is CASSPGTGVPGELFF. For the CDR3, the DNA is TGTGCCAGCAGCCCGGGGACAGGTGTTCCCGGGGAGCTGTTTTTT.

There are a few counts of this clonotype. The chain carries TRBV2 and TRBJ2-1; D is possibly TRBD1 or TRBD2 (5 bases each). This CDR3 has 13 residues. Trimming removed 7 bases at V and 3 bases at J, with 10 bases between. CDR1 and CDR2 (germline): SNHLY, FYNNEI. The CDR3 sequence: CASKGDDYNEQFF. Here the CDR3 DNA reads TGTGCCAGCAAAGGGGACGACTACAATGAGCAGTTCTTC.

This clonotype has ten or more counts. The chain employs TRBV28 and TRBJ1-3; TRBD1 is a possible D gene (5 bases). The V end lost 11 bases, the J end lost 2 bases, and 19 bases lay between the germline ends. The CDR3 is 15 amino acids. Germline V gene lookup returns CDR1 MDHEN and CDR2 SYDVKM. CDR3 in amino acids: CAAAGGVTPGNTIYF. The CDR3 DNA is TGTGCCGCCGCCGGGGGGGTCACTCCTGGAAACACCATATATTTT.

This clonotype has a count of ten or more. The genes are TRBV20-1 and TRBJ2-1; no firm D call. In germline, CDR1 is DFQATT, CDR2 SNEGSKA (reference sequence). The CDR3 consists of 14 residues. Trimming left V 4 bases short and J 0 bases short, with 10 bases between. The DNA for the CDR3 is TGCAGTGCTACAACATCGAACTCCTACAATGAGCAGTTCTTC. It yields the protein CSATTSNSYNEQFF.

Ten or more counts support this clonotype. The V gene is TRBV11-2, the J gene TRBJ2-7, with D perhaps matching TRBD2 (6 bases). With 5 bases removed from V and 7 bases from J, the gap between germline ends came to 15 bases. The CDR3 length is 13 residues. The germline gives CDR1 SGHAT, CDR2 FQNNGV. The CDR3 loop reads CASSREIFSEQYF. CDR3 nucleotides: TGTGCCAGCAGCCGGGAGATCTTTAGTGAGCAGTACTTC.

This clonotype came up many times. The J gene is TRBJ2-1, the V gene TRBV5-6; 10 bases match TRBD2. The CDR3 is made up of 14 amino acids. Germline V gene sequence: CDR1 SGHDT, CDR2 YYEEEE. The V and J ends lost 2 bases and 4 bases, in that order; junction bases with no gene match: 0. The CDR3 DNA follows: TGTGCCAGCAGCTTACTAGCGGGATACAATGAGCAGTTCTTC. It specifies CASSLLAGYNEQFF.

In its sample, this clonotype was seen many times. The chain couples TRBV5-1 to TRBJ2-1; 12 positions agree with TRBD2. Looked up from germline, CDR1 is SGHRS and CDR2 is YFSETQ. Losses at the gene ends were 1 base for V and 5 bases for J; bases not matched to a gene: 1. This CDR3 comprises 15 residues. The chain's CDR3 is CASSLPSGRDNEQFF. For the CDR3, the DNA is TGCGCCAGCAGCTTGCCTAGCGGGAGGGACAATGAGCAGTTCTTC. Looking up the rest from reference TRBV5-1 and TRBJ2-1 gives the full variable domain: KAGVTQTPRYLIKTRGQQVTLSCSPISGHRSVSWYQQTPGQGLQFLFEYFSETQRNKGNFPGRFSGRQFSNSRSEMNVSTLELGDSALYLCASSLPSGRDNEQFFGPGTRLTVL.